This note documents a single TCR beta chain sequence. The PCR made use of 60 Vbeta and 13 Jbeta primers. Clones were read by immunoSEQ multiplex PCR, and TCRdb kept only the in-frame ones, dropping some. Among 310,000 or so clones, roughly 90% were seen once, and the ten largest hold less than 2.5%. The CDR3 length is 16 residues. Germline CDR1 is MGHDK and CDR2 is SYGVNS. V trimming: 3 bases; J trimming: 7 bases; junction bases outside the gene matches: 13. The data were obtained in a study of cytomegalovirus exposure and HLA in healthy donors. The material sequenced was PBMCs. V usage is TRBV25-1 and J usage is TRBJ2-7, with 9 bases matching TRBD1. The source of this sequence is a woman aged 18-29 years in good health and CMV-seronegative. The CDR3 loop is CASSERTGQGPREQYF. The CDR3 DNA reads as TGTGCCAGCAGTGAGCGGACGGGACAGGGACCTCGGGAGCAGTACTTC.